This TCR beta chain is from a study of patients and donors after allogeneic stem cell transplantation. This clonotype showed up many times. TCRdb recomputed calls from the RT-PCR reads with MiXCR, one row per CDR3 protein. The sample has tens of thousands of distinct CDR3 sequences, under 35% seen once. Sequenced material: blood, either unsorted or a sorted T cell fraction (not recorded which). This receptor was identified in a human donor who was either an allogeneic HSCT recipient or a stem cell or donor lymphocyte infusion donor (not recorded which). It is not recorded whose cells these are; they may come from a transplant donor.

CDR3 sequence (DNA): TGCAGTGCTCCACAGGGACAGAAAGATGGCTACACCTTC. Encoded protein: CSAPQGQKDGYTF. V and J are TRBV20-1 and TRBJ1-2; 7 nucleotides align to TRBD1. CDR1 is DFQATT, CDR2 SNEGSKA, per germline (reference sequence). The CDR3 runs to 13 residues. V was pared by 5 bases and J by 6 bases, with 9 bases of the junction left unmatched.